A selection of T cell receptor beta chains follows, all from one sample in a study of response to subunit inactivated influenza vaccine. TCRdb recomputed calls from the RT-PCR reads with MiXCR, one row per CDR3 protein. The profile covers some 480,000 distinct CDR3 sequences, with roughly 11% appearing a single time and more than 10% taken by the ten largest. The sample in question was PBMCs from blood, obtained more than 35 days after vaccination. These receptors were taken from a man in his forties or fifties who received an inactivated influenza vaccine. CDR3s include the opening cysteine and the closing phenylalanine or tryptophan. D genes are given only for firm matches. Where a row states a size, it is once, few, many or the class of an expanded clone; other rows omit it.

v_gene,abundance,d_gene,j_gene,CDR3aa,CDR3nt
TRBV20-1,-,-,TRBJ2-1,CSARESAGPSYNEQFF,TGCAGTGCTAGAGAGTCGGCGGGACCCTCCTACAATGAGCAGTTCTTC
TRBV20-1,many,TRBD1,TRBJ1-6,CSALTGANSPLHF,TGCAGTGCGCTGACAGGGGCTAATTCACCCCTCCACTTT
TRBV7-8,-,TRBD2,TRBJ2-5,CASSLGTSGGVKTQYF,TGTGCCAGCAGCCTTGGGACTAGCGGGGGGGTGAAGACCCAGTACTTC
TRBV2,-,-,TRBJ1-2,CASSEARTSRGYTF,TGTGCCAGCAGTGAAGCGCGGACATCGAGAGGCTACACCTTC
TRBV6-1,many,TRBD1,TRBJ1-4,CASVWKGARGEKLFF,TGTGCCAGCGTCTGGAAGGGGGCACGGGGCGAAAAACTGTTTTTT
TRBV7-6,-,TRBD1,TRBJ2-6,CASSLRDSITGANVLTF,TGTGCCAGCAGCTTACGGGACAGCATTACTGGGGCCAACGTCCTGACTTTC
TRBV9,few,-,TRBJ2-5,CASSVGVGPLGETQYF,TGTGCCAGCAGCGTAGGTGTAGGGCCTTTGGGTGAGACCCAGTACTTC
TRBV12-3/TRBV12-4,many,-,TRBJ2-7,CASSFSTGWGEQYF,TGTGCCAGCAGTTTTTCAACAGGGTGGGGCGAGCAGTACTTC
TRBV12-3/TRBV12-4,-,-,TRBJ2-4,CASSLGRLQNIQYF,TGTGCCAGCAGTCTGGGACGGCTGCAAAACATTCAGTACTTC
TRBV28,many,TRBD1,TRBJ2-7,CASRPPPLNRGQDPYEQYF,TGTGCCAGCAGGCCCCCACCATTGAACAGGGGGCAGGACCCCTACGAGCAGTACTTC
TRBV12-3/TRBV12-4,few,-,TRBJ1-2,CASSQGRGDGYTF,TGTGCCAGCTCGCAGGGTCGGGGCGATGGCTACACCTTC
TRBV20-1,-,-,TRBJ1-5,CSARRVRDQPQHF,TGCAGTGCTAGGAGGGTCCGGGATCAGCCCCAGCATTTT
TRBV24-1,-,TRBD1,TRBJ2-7,CATSDGRRTGAAQYF,TGTGCCACCAGTGATGGACGCCGGACAGGAGCCGCGCAGTACTTC
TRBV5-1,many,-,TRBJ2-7,CASSGDSYEQYF,TGCGCCAGCAGCGGGGACTCCTACGAGCAGTACTTC
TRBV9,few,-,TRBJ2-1,CASSPGLRGRASYNEQFF,TGTGCCAGCAGCCCTGGTCTTAGGGGGAGGGCCTCCTACAATGAGCAGTTCTTC
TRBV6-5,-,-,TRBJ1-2,CASSYSKDGYGYTF,TGTGCCAGCAGTTACTCGAAGGACGGATATGGCTACACCTTC
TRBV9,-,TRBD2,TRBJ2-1,CASSDGTSGVNEQFF,TGTGCCAGCAGCGACGGGACTAGCGGGGTGAATGAGCAGTTCTTC
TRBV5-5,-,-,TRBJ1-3,CASSDEAVSGNTIYF,TGTGCCAGCAGCGACGAGGCGGTATCAGGAAACACCATATATTTT
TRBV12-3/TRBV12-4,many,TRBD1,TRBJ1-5,CASSLSRGTNSNQPQHF,TGTGCCAGCAGTTTATCCAGGGGGACAAATAGCAATCAGCCCCAGCATTTT
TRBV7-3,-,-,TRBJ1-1,CASSSTRTAEAFF,TGTGCCAGCAGCTCGACGCGGACCGCTGAAGCTTTCTTT
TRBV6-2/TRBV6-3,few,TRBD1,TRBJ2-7,CASSDRVPYEQYF,TGTGCCAGCAGCGACAGGGTCCCCTACGAGCAGTACTTC
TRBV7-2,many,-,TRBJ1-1,CASSSSRRGEAFF,TGTGCCAGCAGCTCTTCACGACGAGGCGAAGCTTTCTTT
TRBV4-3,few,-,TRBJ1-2,CASSQDPGAPTAYGYTF,TGCGCCAGCAGCCAAGATCCCGGCGCGCCCACTGCTTATGGCTACACCTTC
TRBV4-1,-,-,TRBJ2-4,CASSQAAENIQYF,TGCGCCAGCAGCCAAGCCGCCGAGAACATTCAGTACTTC
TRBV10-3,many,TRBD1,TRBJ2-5,CATGQGRVETQYF,TGTGCCACTGGACAGGGAAGGGTGGAGACCCAGTACTTC
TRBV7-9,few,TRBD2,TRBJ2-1,CASSTGGSGGGEQFF,TGTGCCAGCAGCACAGGTGGGAGCGGGGGGGGTGAGCAGTTCTTC
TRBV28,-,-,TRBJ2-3,CASKGDSTDTQYF,TGTGCCAGCAAGGGGGACAGCACAGATACGCAGTATTTT
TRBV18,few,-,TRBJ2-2,CASSHGTFGELFF,TGTGCCAGCTCACACGGGACGTTCGGGGAGCTGTTTTTT
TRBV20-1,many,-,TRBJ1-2,CSAKTGGSLGYTF,TGCAGTGCTAAGACTGGGGGCTCACTTGGCTACACCTTC
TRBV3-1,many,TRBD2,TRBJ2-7,CASSQDLREWNEQYF,TGTGCCAGCAGCCAAGATTTGCGGGAGTGGAACGAGCAGTACTTC
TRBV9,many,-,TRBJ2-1,CASSVVVGGPSDNEQFF,TGTGCCAGCAGCGTAGTAGTAGGGGGACCTTCGGACAATGAGCAGTTCTTC
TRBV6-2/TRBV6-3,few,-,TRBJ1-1,CASCQRQQNTEAFF,TGTGCCAGCTGCCAGAGGCAACAGAACACTGAAGCTTTCTTT
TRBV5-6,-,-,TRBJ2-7,CASSLDTGFTYEQYF,TGTGCCAGCAGCTTGGACACGGGTTTCACCTACGAGCAGTACTTC
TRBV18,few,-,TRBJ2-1,CASSPPPASYNEQFF,TGTGCCAGCTCACCCCCCCCGGCTTCCTACAATGAGCAGTTCTTC
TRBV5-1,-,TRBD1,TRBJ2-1,CASSGGQGGSYNEQFF,TGCGCCAGCAGCGGGGGACAGGGGGGTTCCTACAATGAGCAGTTCTTC
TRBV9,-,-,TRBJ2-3,CASSVGWTDTQYF,TGTGCCAGCAGCGTAGGGTGGACAGATACGCAGTATTTT
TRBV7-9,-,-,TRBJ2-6,CASGWASGANVLTF,TGTGCCAGCGGATGGGCCTCTGGGGCCAACGTCCTGACTTTC
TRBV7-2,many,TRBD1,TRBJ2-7,CASSLVGGTGGFEQYF,TGTGCCAGCAGCTTAGTAGGTGGGACAGGGGGCTTCGAGCAGTACTTC
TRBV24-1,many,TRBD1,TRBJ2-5,CATSERGLHQETQYF,TGTGCCACCAGTGAAAGGGGGCTGCACCAAGAGACCCAGTACTTC
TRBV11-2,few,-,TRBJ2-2,CASSPIPTTGNTGELFF,TGTGCCAGCAGCCCTATCCCGACTACAGGAAACACCGGGGAGCTGTTTTTT
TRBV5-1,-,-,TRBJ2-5,CASSWAVAVGETQYF,TGCGCCAGCAGCTGGGCGGTAGCTGTCGGAGAGACCCAGTACTTC
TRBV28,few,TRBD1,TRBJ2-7,CASSVPGQGTYEQYF,TGTGCCAGCAGTGTTCCGGGACAGGGGACGTACGAGCAGTACTTC